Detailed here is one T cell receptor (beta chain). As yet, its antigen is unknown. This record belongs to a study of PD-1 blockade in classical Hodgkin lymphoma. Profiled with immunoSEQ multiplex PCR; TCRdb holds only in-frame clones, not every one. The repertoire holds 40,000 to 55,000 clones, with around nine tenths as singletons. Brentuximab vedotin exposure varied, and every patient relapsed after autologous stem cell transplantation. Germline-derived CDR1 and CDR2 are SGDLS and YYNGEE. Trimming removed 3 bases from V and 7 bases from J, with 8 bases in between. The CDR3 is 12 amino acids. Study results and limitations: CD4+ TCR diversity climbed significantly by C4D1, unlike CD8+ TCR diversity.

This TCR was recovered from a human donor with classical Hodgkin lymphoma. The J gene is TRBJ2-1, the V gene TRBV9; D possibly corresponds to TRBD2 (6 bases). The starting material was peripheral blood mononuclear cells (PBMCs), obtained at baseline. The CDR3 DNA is TGTGCCAGCAGCGCACTAGCAAATGAGCAGTTCTTC. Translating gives CASSALANEQFF.